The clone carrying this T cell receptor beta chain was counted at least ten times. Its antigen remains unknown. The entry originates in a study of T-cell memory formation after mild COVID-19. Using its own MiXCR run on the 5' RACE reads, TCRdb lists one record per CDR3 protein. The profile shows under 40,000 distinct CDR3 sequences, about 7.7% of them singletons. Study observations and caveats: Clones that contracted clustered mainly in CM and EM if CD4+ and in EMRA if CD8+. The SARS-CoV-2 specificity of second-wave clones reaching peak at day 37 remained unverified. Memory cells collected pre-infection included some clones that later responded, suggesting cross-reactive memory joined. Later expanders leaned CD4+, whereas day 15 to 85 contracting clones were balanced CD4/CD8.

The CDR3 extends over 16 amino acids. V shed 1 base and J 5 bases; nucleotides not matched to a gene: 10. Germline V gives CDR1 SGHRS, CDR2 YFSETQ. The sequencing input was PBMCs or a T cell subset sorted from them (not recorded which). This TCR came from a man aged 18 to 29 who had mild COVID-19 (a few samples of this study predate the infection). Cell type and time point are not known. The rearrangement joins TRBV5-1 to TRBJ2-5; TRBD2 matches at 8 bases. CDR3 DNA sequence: TGCGCCAGCAGCTTGTTTCCAGCGGGGGCCGGGGAGACCCAGTACTTC. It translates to CASSLFPAGAGETQYF.